Here is one T cell receptor beta chain with its context. Its antigen is as yet unknown. Peripheral blood came from all dose cohorts at three timepoints. This specimen comes from a study of OX40 agonist ivuxolimab in advanced cancers. Study context: Ivuxolimab, an agonistic anti-OX40 (CD134) antibody, was given to patients.

CDR1 and CDR2 (germline): LNHDA, SQIVND (reference sequence). J lost 3 bases, V lost 4 bases, and 1 base had no gene match. The CDR3 consists of 13 residues. Profiled with immunoSEQ multiplex PCR; TCRdb holds only in-frame clones, not every one. Of some 87,000 clones in the sample, about 89% are singletons; the top ten hold about 0.45%. Points from the study as a whole: A proportion of nonresponders additionally exhibited low normalized T-cell clonal expansion.

J is TRBJ2-5 and V is TRBV19, with 8 bases that match TRBD1. The clonotype originates from an adult with an advanced solid tumor such as melanoma, head and neck, liver or kidney cancer. The sample here was CD4+ or CD8+ T cells sorted from blood, taken in a trial of the OX40 agonist ivuxolimab. CDR3 in amino acids: CASSTQGEETQYF. For the CDR3, the DNA is TGTGCCAGTAGTACACAGGGGGAAGAGACCCAGTACTTC.